This TCR beta chain is from a study of cytomegalovirus exposure and HLA in healthy donors. Study at large: A subsequent analysis reported that the roughly 120 validation repertoires were produced on the same platform that had also been used for the roughly 670 first-cohort repertoires. Study-wide results and caveats: According to a later analysis, TCR clusters from the first cohort tended to co-occur in the roughly 130 validation repertoires. In vitro testing confirmed three CMV-associated chains as specific for CMV antigens.

Sequencing was performed with immunoSEQ multiplex PCR; in TCRdb, only in-frame clones are kept and a portion is missing. The repertoire includes 200,000 to 300,000 clones, less than 95% of them detected once, and approximately 3.1% sits in the top ten. As to this clone: The antigen remains undetermined.

Germline V gene data show CDR1 as SGHNT and CDR2 as YYREEE (reference sequence). Trimming shortened V by 0 bases and J by 2 bases, and 8 bases separated the two germline ends. The CDR3 loop spans 14 amino acids. The receptor's source is a woman aged 25 to 45 in good health and CMV-seronegative. This chain joins TRBV5-4 and TRBJ2-5, with D unresolved. The sample was PBMCs. This CDR3 is CASSLGLEQETQYF. As DNA, the CDR3 is TGTGCCAGCAGCTTGGGGCTAGAACAAGAGACCCAGTACTTC.